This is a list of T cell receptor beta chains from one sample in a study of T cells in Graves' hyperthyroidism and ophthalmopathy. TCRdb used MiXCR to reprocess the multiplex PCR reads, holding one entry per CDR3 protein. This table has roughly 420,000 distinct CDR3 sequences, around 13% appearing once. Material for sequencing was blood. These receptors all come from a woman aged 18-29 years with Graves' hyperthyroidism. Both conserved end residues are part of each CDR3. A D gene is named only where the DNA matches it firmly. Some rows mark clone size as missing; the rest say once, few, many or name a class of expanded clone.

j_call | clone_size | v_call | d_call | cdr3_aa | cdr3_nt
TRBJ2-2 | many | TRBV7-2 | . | CASSPQGRNTGELFF | TGTGCCAGCAGCCCACAGGGTCGTAACACCGGGGAGCTGTTTTTT
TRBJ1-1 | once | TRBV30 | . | CAWSILVGDEAFF | TGTGCCTGGAGCATACTGGTAGGAGATGAAGCTTTCTTT
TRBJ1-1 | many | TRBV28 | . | CASSPPMPAEAFF | TGTGCCAGCAGTCCACCTATGCCCGCTGAAGCTTTCTTT
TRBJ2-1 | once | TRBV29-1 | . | CSADWTDCNEQFF | TGCAGCGCCGATTGGACAGATTGCAATGAGCAGTTCTTC
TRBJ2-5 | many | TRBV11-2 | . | CASSRDQETQYF | TGTGCCAGCAGCCGAGACCAAGAGACCCAGTACTTC
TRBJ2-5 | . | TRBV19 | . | CASSLGPTSQETQYF | TGTGCCAGTAGTCTTGGACCGACCTCGCAGGAGACCCAGTACTTC
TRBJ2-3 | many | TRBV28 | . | CASSSHYRTDTQYF | TGTGCCAGCAGTTCCCACTACAGGACAGATACGCAGTATTTT
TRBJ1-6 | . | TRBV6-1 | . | CASSTTGSPLHF | TGTGCCAGCAGTACGACCGGGTCTCCCCTCCACTTT
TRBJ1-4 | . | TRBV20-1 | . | CSALATGRFEKLFF | TGCAGTGCTCTTGCGACAGGTCGGTTTGAAAAACTGTTTTTT
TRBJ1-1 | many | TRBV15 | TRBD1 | CATSRVRDSGYNTEAFF | TGTGCCACCAGCAGAGTAAGGGACAGCGGTTATAACACTGAAGCTTTCTTT
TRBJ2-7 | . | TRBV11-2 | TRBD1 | CASSLMRTGGYEQYF | TGTGCCAGCAGCTTAATGAGGACAGGGGGCTACGAGCAGTACTTC
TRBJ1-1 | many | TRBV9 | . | CASSKRGLTEAFF | TGTGCCAGCAGCAAAAGGGGCCTCACTGAAGCTTTCTTT
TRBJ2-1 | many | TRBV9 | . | CASSGLGRIYNEQFF | TGTGCCAGCAGCGGGCTGGGGAGGATCTACAATGAGCAGTTCTTC
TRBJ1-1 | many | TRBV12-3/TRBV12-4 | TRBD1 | CASSKQGRNTEAFF | TGTGCCAGCAGCAAACAGGGGAGGAACACTGAAGCTTTCTTT